The 8 T cell receptor gamma chains below come from one sample, sequenced in a study of gamma-delta T cells after stem cell transplantation. TCRdb applied CATT to the RT-PCR reads for clone calling. Among over a thousand gamma-chain clones listed, around 60% were seen once. What was sequenced was gamma-delta T cells. These receptors originate from a human donor. It is not recorded whose cells these are; they may come from a transplant donor.

This clone has a single count. The chain has TRGV3 and TRGJ1 or TRGJ2. In the absence of a J gene in TCRdb, the DNA was matched to germline to assign it here. The germline CDR1 and CDR2 sequences are VTNTFY and YDVSTARD (reference sequence). Germline trimming cut 0 bases from V and 1 base from J; bases unmatched to any gene: 6. This CDR3 is 15 amino acids long. DNA for the CDR3: TGTGCCACCTGGGACAGGCTCGGAAATTATTATAAGAAACTCTTT. Protein product: CATWDRLGNYYKKLF.

The J gene was identified as TRGJ1 or TRGJ2, and no V gene was called. The CDR3 has 14 residues. The CDR3 is CATWDGQDYYKKLF. In DNA form, the CDR3 reads TGTGCCACCTGGGACGGGCAGGATTATTATAAGAAACTCTTT.

The chain links TRGV4 to TRGJP2. No J gene is reported in TCRdb; it was inferred here by comparing the DNA with germline. The CDR3 is made up of 15 amino acids. Germline V CDR1 and CDR2: EGSTGY, YDSYTSSV. V gave up 0 bases and J gave up 2 bases; unmatched junction bases: 3. CDR3 sequence reads: CATWDGQSSDWIKTF. In DNA, the CDR3 is TGTGCCACCTGGGATGGGCAAAGTAGTGATTGGATCAAGACGTTT.

The CDR3 DNA follows: TGTGCCACCTGGGATACGAATTATTATAAGAAACTCTTT. Its translation: CATWDTNYYKKLF. J is TRGJ1 or TRGJ2 and V is TRGV8. Since TCRdb gives no J gene, matching the DNA to germline was used here to assign it. This CDR3 contains 13 residues. Germline V lookup: CDR1 VENAVY, CDR2 YDSYNSRV. With V trimmed by 2 bases and J by 0 bases, 1 base remained unmatched.

To note about this clone: One end of the junction varies from germline; a read error may be responsible. J is TRGJ1 or TRGJ2 and V is TRGV5. TCRdb records no J gene; here it was assigned by comparing the DNA to germline. The V gene's germline CDR1 is VINAFY and CDR2 YDVSNSKD. CDR3 length: 14 amino acids. CDR3 loop: CATWDRRSYYRKLF. CDR3 DNA: TGTGCCACCTGGGACAGGCGGTCCTATTATAGGAAACTCTTT.

The gene calls are TRGV4 and TRGJ1 or TRGJ2. The J gene, not given by TCRdb, was assigned here from a germline match of the nucleotide sequence. Germline CDR1 is EGSTGY and CDR2 is YDSYTSSV. J gave up 0 bases and V 4 bases, and 9 bases lay outside the gene matches. The CDR3 is 15 amino acids. The CDR3: CATWDLPTNYYKKLF. In DNA, the CDR3 is TGTGCCACCTGGGACTTACCGACGAATTATTATAAGAAACTCTTT.

This chain connects TRGV5 to TRGJ1 or TRGJ2. TCRdb carries no J gene annotation; the J gene was assigned here by matching the DNA with germline. The J segment lost 1 base and the V segment lost 1 base, leaving 4 bases of the junction unmatched. The CDR3 length is 14 residues. Germline CDR1 is VINAFY and CDR2 is YDVSNSKD. Here the CDR3 DNA reads TGTGCCACCTGGGACAGAAAAAATTATTATAAGAAACTCTTT. Amino acid sequence: CATWDRKNYYKKLF.

This clone showed up just a few times. The genes are TRGV4 and TRGJ1 or TRGJ2. Germline matching of the DNA provided the J gene here, since TCRdb leaves it blank. Losses at the gene ends were 5 bases for V and 1 base for J; bases not matched to a gene: 5. The CDR3 covers 13 residues. Germline CDR1 EGSTGY, CDR2 YDSYTSSV. The CDR3 DNA sequence: TGTGCCACCTGGGTTCCTAATTATTATAAGAAACTCTTT. This translates into CATWVPNYYKKLF.